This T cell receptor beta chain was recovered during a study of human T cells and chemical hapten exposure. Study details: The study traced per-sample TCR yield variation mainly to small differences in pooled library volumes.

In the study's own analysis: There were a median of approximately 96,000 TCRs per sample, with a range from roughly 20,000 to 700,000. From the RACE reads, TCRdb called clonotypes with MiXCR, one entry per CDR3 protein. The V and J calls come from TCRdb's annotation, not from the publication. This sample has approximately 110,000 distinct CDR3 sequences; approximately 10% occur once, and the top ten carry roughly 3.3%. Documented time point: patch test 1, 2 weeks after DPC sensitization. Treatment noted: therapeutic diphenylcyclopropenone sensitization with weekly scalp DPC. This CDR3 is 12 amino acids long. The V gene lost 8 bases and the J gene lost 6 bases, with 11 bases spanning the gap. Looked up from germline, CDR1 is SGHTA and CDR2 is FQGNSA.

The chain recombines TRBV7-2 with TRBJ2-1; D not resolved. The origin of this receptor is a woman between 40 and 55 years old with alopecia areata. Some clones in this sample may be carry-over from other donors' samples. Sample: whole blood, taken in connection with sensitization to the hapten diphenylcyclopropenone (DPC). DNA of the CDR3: TGTGCCAGCCTCGAAGCCCTCAATGAGCAGTTCTTC. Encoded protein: CASLEALNEQFF. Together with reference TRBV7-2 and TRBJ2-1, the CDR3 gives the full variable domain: GAGVSQSPSNKVTEKGKDVELRCDPISGHTALYWYRQSLGQGLEFLIYFQGNSAPDKSGLPSDRFSAERTGGSVSTLTIQRTQQEDSAVYLCASLEALNEQFFGPGTRLTVL.